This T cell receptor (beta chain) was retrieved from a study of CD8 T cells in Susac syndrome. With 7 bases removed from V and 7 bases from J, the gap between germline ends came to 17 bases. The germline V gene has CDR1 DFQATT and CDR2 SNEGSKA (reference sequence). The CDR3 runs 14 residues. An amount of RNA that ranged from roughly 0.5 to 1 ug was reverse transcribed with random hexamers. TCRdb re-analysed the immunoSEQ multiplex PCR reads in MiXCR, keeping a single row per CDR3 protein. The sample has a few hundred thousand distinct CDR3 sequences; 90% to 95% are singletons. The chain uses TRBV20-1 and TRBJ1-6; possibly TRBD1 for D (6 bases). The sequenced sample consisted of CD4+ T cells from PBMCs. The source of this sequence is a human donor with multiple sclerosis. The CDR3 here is CSETGTLRNSPLHF. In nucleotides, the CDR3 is TGCAGTGAAACAGGGACCCTTCGAAATTCACCCCTCCACTTT.